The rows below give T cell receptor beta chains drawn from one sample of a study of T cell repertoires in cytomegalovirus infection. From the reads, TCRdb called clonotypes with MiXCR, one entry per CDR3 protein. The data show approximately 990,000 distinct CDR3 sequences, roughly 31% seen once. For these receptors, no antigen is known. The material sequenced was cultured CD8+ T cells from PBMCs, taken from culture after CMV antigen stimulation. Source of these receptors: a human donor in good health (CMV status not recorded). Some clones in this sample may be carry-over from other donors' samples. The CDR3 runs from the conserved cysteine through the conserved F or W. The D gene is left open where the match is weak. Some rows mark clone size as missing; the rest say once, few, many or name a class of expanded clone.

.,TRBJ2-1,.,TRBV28,TGTGCCAGCACCCTTCCGGCGCTGGGCACGAACAATGAGCAGTTCTTC,CASTLPALGTNNEQFF
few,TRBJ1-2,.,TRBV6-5,TGTGCCAGCAGTTGGGATAACTATGGCTACACCTTC,CASSWDNYGYTF
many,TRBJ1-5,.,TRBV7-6,TGTGCCAGCAGCTTGACTCCTCGGGAACTTAGCAATCAGCCCCAGCATTTT,CASSLTPRELSNQPQHF
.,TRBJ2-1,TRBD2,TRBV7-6,TGTGTCAGCAGCTTAAAGACTAGCGGTTCCTACAATGAGCAGTTCTTC,CVSSLKTSGSYNEQFF
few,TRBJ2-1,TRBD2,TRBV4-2,TGTGCCAGCAGCCAAGATGGGGGTAGCGGGGGATACAATGAGCAGTTCTTC,CASSQDGGSGGYNEQFF
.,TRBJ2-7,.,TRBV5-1,TGCGCCAGCAGAGTGAGGACCCACTCCTACGAGCAGTACTTC,CASRVRTHSYEQYF
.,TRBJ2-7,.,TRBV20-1,TGCAGTGCTAGGCAGGGCCACGAGCAGTACTTC,CSARQGHEQYF
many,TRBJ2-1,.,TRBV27,TGTGCCAGCAGTTCCTCGGGCCCTTACAATGAGCAGTTCTTC,CASSSSGPYNEQFF
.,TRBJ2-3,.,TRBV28,TGTGCCAGCAGGAGACAGGGGACTATAACAGATACGCAGTATTTT,CASRRQGTITDTQYF
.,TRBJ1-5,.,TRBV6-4,TGTGCCAGCAGTCAATCCCCGGGTAGCAATCAGCCCCAGCATTTT,CASSQSPGSNQPQHF
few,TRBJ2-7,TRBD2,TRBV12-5,TGTGCTAGTGACAGCGGGAGGACCTACGAGCAGTACTTC,CASDSGRTYEQYF
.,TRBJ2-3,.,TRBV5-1,TGCGCCAGCAGAAGGGACGGGGCCGTAGATACGCAGTATTTT,CASRRDGAVDTQYF
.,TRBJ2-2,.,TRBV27,TGTGCCAGCCTTGGGCTTACGAACACCGGGGAGCTGTTTTTT,CASLGLTNTGELFF
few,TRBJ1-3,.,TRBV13,TGTGCCAGCAGCCCGCGTGGGACGATCTCTGGAAACACCATATATTTT,CASSPRGTISGNTIYF
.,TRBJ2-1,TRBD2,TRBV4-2,TGTGCCAGCAGCCAAGATCCCCAGCGGGGGTACAATGAGCAGTTCTTC,CASSQDPQRGYNEQFF
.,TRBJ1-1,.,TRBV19,TGTGCCAGTAGTATAGCGCGGGGCGCGGATGAAGCTTTCTTT,CASSIARGADEAFF
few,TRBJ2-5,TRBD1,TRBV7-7,TGTGCTAGCACCCAGGACAGGGGTCAGGAGACCCAGTACTTC,CASTQDRGQETQYF
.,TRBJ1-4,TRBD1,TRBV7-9,TGTGCCAGCAGCTTCTCCGGGACAGGGAATGAAAAACTGTTTTTT,CASSFSGTGNEKLFF
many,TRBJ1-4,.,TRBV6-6,TGTGCCAGCAGTTACTCGAGGGAGATACTAGAAAAACTGTTTTTT,CASSYSREILEKLFF
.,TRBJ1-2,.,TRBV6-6,TGTGCCAGCAGTTACATACAGGGATCTAACTATGGCTACACCTTC,CASSYIQGSNYGYTF
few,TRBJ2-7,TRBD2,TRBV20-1,TGCAGTGCCCGAGGGACTAGCGATAACTACGAGCAGTACTTC,CSARGTSDNYEQYF
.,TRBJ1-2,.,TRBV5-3,TGTGCCAGCAGCGGATTAACAGGTGCCCCCGGTTGGAACTATGGCTACACCTTC,CASSGLTGAPGWNYGYTF
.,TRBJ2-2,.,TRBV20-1,TGCAGTGCTGGAGACCTCCGGACATATTACGGCGGGGAGCTGTTTTTT,CSAGDLRTYYGGELFF
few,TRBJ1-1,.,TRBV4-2,TGTGCCAGCAGCCAAGACGGGGATCTGAACACTGAAGCTTTCTTT,CASSQDGDLNTEAFF
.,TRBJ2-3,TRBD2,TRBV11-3,TGTGCCAGCAGTCTAGCGGGGGGCTTCTCAGATACGCAGTATTTT,CASSLAGGFSDTQYF
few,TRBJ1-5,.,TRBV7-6,TGTGCCAGCAGCTTAGATATGAGCCGGAATCAGCCCCAGCATTTT,CASSLDMSRNQPQHF
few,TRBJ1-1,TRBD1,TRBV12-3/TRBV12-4,TGTGCCAACTCTAACAGGGGCTTGAACACTGAAGCTTTCTTT,CANSNRGLNTEAFF
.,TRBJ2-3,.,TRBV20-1,TGCAGTGCTCTCGGGGGCCGTACAGATACGCAGTATTTT,CSALGGRTDTQYF
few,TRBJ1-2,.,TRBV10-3,TGTGCCATCAGAAGGCTGCGGTATGGCTACACCTTC,CAIRRLRYGYTF
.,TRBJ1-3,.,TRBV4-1,TGTGCCAGCAGCCAAGGGGGTTACACCATATATTTT,CASSQGGYTIYF
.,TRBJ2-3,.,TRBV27,TGTGCCAGCAGTTATCAGATTGACCTAAGCACAGATACGCAGTATTTT,CASSYQIDLSTDTQYF
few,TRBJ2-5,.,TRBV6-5,TGTGCCAGCAGTGCGGGACTCGGCCATCCCCAAGAGACCCAGTACTTC,CASSAGLGHPQETQYF
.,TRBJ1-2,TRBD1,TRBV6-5,TGTGCCAGCAGTTACTCGACCGGGACAGTAAACTATGGCTACACCTTC,CASSYSTGTVNYGYTF
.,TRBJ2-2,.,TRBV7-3,TGTGCCAGCAGCCCCTATCCCGGATCCGGGGAGCTGTTTTTT,CASSPYPGSGELFF
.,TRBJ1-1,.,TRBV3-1,TGTGCCAGCAGCCAAGATCCGGGACTCTACGGTGAAGCTTTCTTT,CASSQDPGLYGEAFF
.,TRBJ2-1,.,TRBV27,TGTGCCACACGAGGGGCGGGTGAGCAGTTCTTC,CATRGAGEQFF
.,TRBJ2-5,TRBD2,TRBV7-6,TGTGCCAACAGACACCAACTAGCGGGGGGGGTACAAGAGACCCAGTACTTC,CANRHQLAGGVQETQYF
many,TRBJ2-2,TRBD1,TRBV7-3,TGTGCCAGCAGCGACGACAGGGGACAGAACACCGGGGAGCTGTTTTTT,CASSDDRGQNTGELFF
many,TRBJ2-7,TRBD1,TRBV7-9,TGTGCCAGCAGCAGTTCGGACAGGGCTTCTTACGAGCAGTACTTC,CASSSSDRASYEQYF
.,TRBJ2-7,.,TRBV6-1,TGTGCCAGCAGCGAGGGGGTAAGCGAGCAGTACTTC,CASSEGVSEQYF